These 18 T cell receptor beta chains were all obtained from the same sample, sequenced in a study of CD8 T cells in ankylosing spondylitis. TCRdb recomputed calls from the 5' RACE reads with MiXCR, one row per CDR3 protein. The sample has roughly 220,000 distinct CDR3 sequences, under 12% seen once; the top ten hold around a fifth. The specimen was blood, either unsorted or a sorted T cell fraction (not recorded which). Receptors originate from a male donor with ankylosing spondylitis or in good health (not recorded which).

This clonotype was detected ten times or more. The chain is built from TRBV5-8 and TRBJ2-7; possible D gene TRBD1, 5 bases. The germline V gene encodes CDR1 SGHTS and CDR2 YDEGEE. The CDR3 is made up of 16 amino acids. V was shortened by 4 bases and J by 4 bases, with 21 bases between the two germline ends. The CDR3 DNA follows: TGTGCCAGCAGCATGCGCTTGGGTCAGGGCGGTTACGAGCAGTACTTC. Its translation: CASSMRLGQGGYEQYF.

At least ten counts were recorded for this clonotype. The J gene is TRBJ2-1, the V gene TRBV5-1, with 14 nucleotides matching TRBD2. V lost 5 bases and J lost 6; bases outside the gene matches: 1. CDR1 and CDR2 (germline): SGHRS, YFSETQ. The CDR3 is made up of 14 amino acids. The chain's CDR3 is CASRTSGGANEQFF. The DNA for the CDR3 is TGCGCCAGCAGGACTAGCGGGGGGGCCAATGAGCAGTTCTTC.

This clonotype occurred many times. The DNA for the CDR3 is TGCAGTGCTAGAGATGGGGGACTAGCGGGGACTGGTGAGCAGTTCTTC. Translating gives CSARDGGLAGTGEQFF. The J gene is TRBJ2-1, the V gene TRBV20-1; TRBD2 matches at 13 bases. Germline assignment: CDR1 DFQATT and CDR2 SNEGSKA (reference sequence). This CDR3 comprises 16 residues. V was clipped by 0 bases and J by 9 bases; unmatched bases: 8.

This rearrangement joins TRBV7-2 to TRBJ1-1; D may be TRBD1 (5 bases). The ends were cut back, 5 bases at V and 5 bases at J, with 12 bases in the middle. Germline values: CDR1 SGHTA, CDR2 FQGNSA. The CDR3 spans 13 residues. CDR3 coding DNA: TGTGCCAGCAGCCTTAGAGGGGAGACTGAAGCTTTCTTT. Translation: CASSLRGETEAFF.

This clonotype occurred many times. The genes are TRBV15 and TRBJ2-2, with TRBD2 matching over 7 bases. The J segment lost 0 bases and the V segment lost 4 bases, leaving 8 bases of the junction unmatched. Germline V gene sequence: CDR1 LNHNV, CDR2 YYDKDF (reference sequence). The CDR3 is 17 residues long. The CDR3 here is CATSIPPGLPNTGELFF. In DNA form, the CDR3 reads TGTGCCACCAGCATCCCTCCGGGACTACCGAACACCGGGGAGCTGTTTTTT.

This clonotype was recorded at least ten times. V gene TRBV5-1 combines with J gene TRBJ1-2, with a weak D call TRBD1 (5 bases). Germline CDR1 is SGHRS and CDR2 is YFSETQ. This CDR3 region has 14 residues. The V gene lost 2 bases and the J gene lost 2 bases, with 10 bases spanning the gap. The CDR3 sequence is CASSFDSPNYGYTF. The CDR3 bases are TGCGCCAGCAGCTTCGACAGCCCCAACTATGGCTACACCTTC.

This clonotype has only a few counts. This chain links TRBV2 with TRBJ2-5; possible D gene TRBD2, 6 bases. V gave up 4 bases and J gave up 3 bases, with 9 bases separating them. The CDR3 is 13 residues long. Germline V lookup: CDR1 SNHLY, CDR2 FYNNEI. CDR3 coding DNA: TGTGCCAGCAGTGGGGCTAGCGAAGAGACCCAGTACTTC. Translating gives CASSGASEETQYF. Together with reference TRBV2 and TRBJ2-5, the CDR3 gives the full variable domain: EPEVTQTPSHQVTQMGQEVILRCVPISNHLYFYWYRQILGQKVEFLVSFYNNEISEKSEIFDDQFSVERPDGSNFTLKIRSTKLEDSAMYFCASSGASEETQYFGPGTRLLVL.

Ten or more counts support this clonotype. V is TRBV7-9 and J is TRBJ2-7; D gene uncertain. With 3 bases removed from V and 3 bases from J, the gap between germline ends came to 12 bases. The CDR3 has 14 residues. CDR1 and CDR2 from the germline V gene are SEHNR and FQNEAQ (reference sequence). For the CDR3, the DNA is TGTGCCAGCAGCTTCGCAGTAACCTTCTACGAGCAGTACTTC. Its translation is CASSFAVTFYEQYF.

At least ten counts were recorded for this clonotype. This chain connects TRBV5-1 to TRBJ2-6, with TRBD1 as a possible D gene (6 bases). V lost 6 bases, J lost 1 base, and 14 bases lay in between. The CDR3 extends over 16 amino acids. CDR1 SGHRS and CDR2 YFSETQ come from the germline V gene. The CDR3 protein is CASTRQESSGANVLTF. In DNA form, the CDR3 reads TGCGCCAGCACCCGACAGGAGTCGTCTGGGGCCAACGTCCTGACTTTC.

This clonotype was recorded many times. The chain combines TRBV28 with TRBJ1-2; a possible D gene is TRBD1 (5 bases). Germline V CDR1 and CDR2: MDHEN, SYDVKM. The CDR3 contains 14 residues. Trimming cost V 3 bases and J 3 bases, with 11 bases left between them. The CDR3 DNA reads TGTGCCAGCAGTTTCATGGGGCGAGACTATGGCTACACCTTC. Translated, it gives CASSFMGRDYGYTF.

This clonotype appeared a few times. The V and J genes are TRBV20-1 and TRBJ2-5; maybe TRBD2 (5 bases). The CDR3 is made up of 14 amino acids. Germline loops: CDR1 DFQATT, CDR2 SNEGSKA (reference sequence). Trimming removed 4 bases at V and 6 bases at J, with 18 bases between. CDR3 nucleotide sequence: TGCAGTGCTATGGAGGCGGAGGCCCCTAAGACCCAGTACTTC. It encodes CSAMEAEAPKTQYF.

This clonotype has a count of ten or more. This chain joins TRBV12-3 or TRBV12-4 and TRBJ1-5; D gene unclear. This CDR3 comprises 13 residues. V was cut by 6 bases and J by 6 bases, with 12 bases left in between. The CDR3 DNA reads as TGTGCCAGCAGACTTAACCTGGGTCAGCCCCAGCATTTT. Amino acids: CASRLNLGQPQHF.

To note about this clonotype: A single base separates this from a much larger clone, so it may be a read error. V gene TRBV5-4 combines with J gene TRBJ1-6; no definite D call. This CDR3 comprises 14 residues. CDR1 and CDR2 from the germline V gene are SGHNT and YYREEE (reference sequence). The CDR3 nucleotides read TGTGCCAGCGGCTTGGAAAGACGCGATTCACCCCTCCACTTT. Its translation: CASGLERRDSPLHF.

This clonotype appeared a few times. The V and J genes are TRBV20-1 and TRBJ1-2; 7 positions agree with TRBD1. This CDR3 is built from 10 residues. CDR1 and CDR2 from the germline V gene are DFQATT and SNEGSKA (reference sequence). Germline trimming cut 7 bases from V and 8 bases from J; bases unmatched to any gene: 4. CDR3 in DNA: TGCAGTGTCGCGACAGGGGGCTACACCTTC. This encodes CSVATGGYTF.

This sequence joins TRBV20-1 and TRBJ2-7; the D is unclear. Trimming shortened V by 4 bases and J by 6 bases, and 16 bases separated the two germline ends. This CDR3 is 13 amino acids long. Per the germline V gene, CDR1 is DFQATT and CDR2 is SNEGSKA (reference sequence). The DNA for the CDR3 is TGCAGTGCTACCCCCGCTTCCGACTCCGAGCAGTACTTC. Encoded protein: CSATPASDSEQYF.

This clonotype was recorded many times. The chain has TRBV29-1 and TRBJ1-2; D might be TRBD1 (6 bases). The V gene lost 0 bases and the J gene lost 5 bases, with 13 bases spanning the gap. Per germline, CDR1 SQVTM and CDR2 ANQGSEA. The CDR3 contains 14 residues. The CDR3 coding sequence is TGCAGCGTTGAAGATATCCAACAGGGATATGGCTACACCTTC. It encodes CSVEDIQQGYGYTF.

This clonotype was recorded many times. The V and J genes are TRBV15 and TRBJ2-3; D not certain. Germline V gene data show CDR1 as LNHNV and CDR2 as YYDKDF (reference sequence). This CDR3 has 13 amino acids. Trimming took off 5 bases at V and 2 bases at J, with 8 bases between the two ends. This CDR3 is CATSAQTTDTQYF. Written as DNA, the CDR3 is TGTGCCACCAGCGCCCAGACCACAGATACGCAGTATTTT.

This clonotype was seen more than once but under ten times. V gene TRBV25-1 combines with J gene TRBJ1-2, with 7 bases matching TRBD1. Germline V lookup: CDR1 MGHDK, CDR2 SYGVNS. This CDR3 is built from 13 residues. V was clipped by 10 bases and J by 7 bases; unmatched bases: 12. In nucleotides, the CDR3 is TGTGCCACCCGTGGGGGTAAGGGGGCTGGCTACACCTTC. Amino acids: CATRGGKGAGYTF.